Listed below are T cell receptor beta chains from one sample, sequenced in a study of regulatory T cells in long-lasting Graves disease. From the multiplex PCR reads, TCRdb called clonotypes with MiXCR, one entry per CDR3 protein. The sample records roughly 610,000 distinct CDR3 sequences, about 16% being singletons. The same data also contributed to another study, on T cells in Graves' hyperthyroidism and ophthalmopathy.

This material consisted of peripheral blood mononuclear cells (PBMCs), taken at new diagnosis, from a patient treated with antithyroid drugs. The receptors originated from a man younger than 35 with Graves disease. Each CDR3 is given with its conserved first and last residue. The order of the fields is clone size, J gene, D gene, CDR3 length, V gene, CDR3 DNA, CDR3 protein. The D gene is left open where the match is weak. Size is stated for part of the rows, as once, few or many counts, or as a class when the clone is expanded.

abundance: many; j_gene: TRBJ2-2; d_gene: -; len: 18; v_gene: TRBV24-1; CDR3nt: TGTGCCACCAGTGATGTCCCCCGGCCAAGTCCGAACACCGGGGAGCTGTTTTTT; CDR3aa: CATSDVPRPSPNTGELFF
abundance: few; j_gene: TRBJ2-1; d_gene: -; len: 15; v_gene: TRBV9; CDR3nt: TGTGCCAGCAGCGTAGACCGCCTTACGGGCAATGAGCAGTTCTTC; CDR3aa: CASSVDRLTGNEQFF
abundance: many; j_gene: TRBJ2-7; d_gene: TRBD2; len: 18; v_gene: TRBV6-9; CDR3nt: TGTGCCAGCAGTTGGGGGAGGGGACTAGCGGAAAGCTCCTACGAGCAGTACTTC; CDR3aa: CASSWGRGLAESSYEQYF
abundance: many; j_gene: TRBJ2-1; d_gene: -; len: 14; v_gene: TRBV28; CDR3nt: TGTGCCAGCAGTTTAACAGCGGAATACAATGAGCAGTTCTTC; CDR3aa: CASSLTAEYNEQFF
abundance: many; j_gene: TRBJ2-5; d_gene: -; len: 14; v_gene: TRBV15; CDR3nt: TGTGCCACCAGCAGAGGTGGACTGGGAGAGACCCAGTACTTC; CDR3aa: CATSRGGLGETQYF
abundance: -; j_gene: TRBJ2-3; d_gene: TRBD2; len: 19; v_gene: TRBV27; CDR3nt: TGTGCCAGCAGTTCGACGGACAGGTTTGGAGCGGGAGGGACCCATACGCAGTATTTT; CDR3aa: CASSSTDRFGAGGTHTQYF
abundance: few; j_gene: TRBJ2-7; d_gene: TRBD2; len: 13; v_gene: TRBV27; CDR3nt: TGTGCCAGTCGGCGGGAGGGCCAGGAGGAGCAGTACTTC; CDR3aa: CASRREGQEEQYF
abundance: few; j_gene: TRBJ1-2; d_gene: -; len: 16; v_gene: TRBV28; CDR3nt: TGTGCCAGCATCCAGTCCGGGACGGCGGGGATTATGGCTTACACCTTC; CDR3aa: CASIQSGTAGIMAYTF
abundance: many; j_gene: TRBJ2-7; d_gene: TRBD1; len: 13; v_gene: TRBV30; CDR3nt: TGTGCCTGGAGTCGACAGGGGGGCTACGAGCAGTACTTC; CDR3aa: CAWSRQGGYEQYF
abundance: few; j_gene: TRBJ1-1; d_gene: -; len: 11; v_gene: TRBV29-1; CDR3nt: TGCAGCGTTGAAAGCCACACTGAAGCTTTCTTT; CDR3aa: CSVESHTEAFF
abundance: -; j_gene: TRBJ1-1; d_gene: -; len: 14; v_gene: TRBV6-4; CDR3nt: TGTGCCAGCAGAAAGACCCACGGCTACACTGAAGCTTTCTTT; CDR3aa: CASRKTHGYTEAFF
abundance: many; j_gene: TRBJ2-2; d_gene: TRBD1; len: 14; v_gene: TRBV20-1; CDR3nt: TGCAGTGCAAGGGACAGGGGTCTCTCCGGGGAGCTGTTTTTT; CDR3aa: CSARDRGLSGELFF
abundance: many; j_gene: TRBJ2-5; d_gene: -; len: 16; v_gene: TRBV30; CDR3nt: TGTGCCTGGGATCCGCCCGCAACGGTGGGGCAAGAGACCCAGTACTTC; CDR3aa: CAWDPPATVGQETQYF
abundance: many; j_gene: TRBJ2-1; d_gene: TRBD2; len: 17; v_gene: TRBV28; CDR3nt: TGTGCCAGCAGATCCGATCCGGGACTAGCGGCATACAATGAGCAGTTCTTC; CDR3aa: CASRSDPGLAAYNEQFF
abundance: few; j_gene: TRBJ2-7; d_gene: TRBD2; len: 15; v_gene: TRBV20-1; CDR3nt: TGCAGTGCTGCCGACCGACTAGCGGGAACCTACGAGCAGTACTTC; CDR3aa: CSAADRLAGTYEQYF
abundance: many; j_gene: TRBJ2-1; d_gene: -; len: 13; v_gene: TRBV20-1; CDR3nt: TGCAGTGCTGATGGGAGCTCTTCCAATGAGCAGTTCTTC; CDR3aa: CSADGSSSNEQFF
abundance: -; j_gene: TRBJ1-2; d_gene: TRBD1; len: 15; v_gene: TRBV2; CDR3nt: TGTGCCAGCAGTGTACAGGGGGGAGTCGGCTATGGCTACACCTTC; CDR3aa: CASSVQGGVGYGYTF
abundance: few; j_gene: TRBJ2-2; d_gene: -; len: 14; v_gene: TRBV7-2; CDR3nt: TGTGCCAGCAGATATACAGTGAGGGCCGGGGAGCTGTTTTTT; CDR3aa: CASRYTVRAGELFF
abundance: -; j_gene: TRBJ1-6; d_gene: -; len: 13; v_gene: TRBV2; CDR3nt: TGTGCCAGCAACGCTGTCAGCTATTCACCCCTCCACTTT; CDR3aa: CASNAVSYSPLHF
abundance: many; j_gene: TRBJ1-2; d_gene: -; len: 13; v_gene: TRBV20-1; CDR3nt: TGCAGTGCGGGTCCAGGGCGCCCACCACCTTACACCTTC; CDR3aa: CSAGPGRPPPYTF
abundance: many; j_gene: TRBJ2-1; d_gene: -; len: 13; v_gene: TRBV6-1; CDR3nt: TGTGCCAGCAGCGGGGGTTACTACAATGAGCAGTTCTTC; CDR3aa: CASSGGYYNEQFF
abundance: many; j_gene: TRBJ1-5; d_gene: -; len: 15; v_gene: TRBV20-1; CDR3nt: TGCAGTGGGAGGGGCAGGGGATTCGGCAATCAGCCCCAGCATTTT; CDR3aa: CSGRGRGFGNQPQHF
abundance: few; j_gene: TRBJ2-4; d_gene: TRBD1; len: 15; v_gene: TRBV20-1; CDR3nt: TGCAGTGCTAGGGGGGACAGTATAGCCAAAAACATTCAGTACTTC; CDR3aa: CSARGDSIAKNIQYF
abundance: many; j_gene: TRBJ2-1; d_gene: -; len: 14; v_gene: TRBV27; CDR3nt: TGTGCCAGCACAGCGTGGAGCTCCTACAATGAGCAGTTCTTC; CDR3aa: CASTAWSSYNEQFF
abundance: many; j_gene: TRBJ2-7; d_gene: -; len: 15; v_gene: TRBV2; CDR3nt: TGTGCCAGCATGGTAATCATCGGAGTCTCCTACGAGCAGTACTTC; CDR3aa: CASMVIIGVSYEQYF
abundance: -; j_gene: TRBJ2-3; d_gene: TRBD2; len: 16; v_gene: TRBV10-3; CDR3nt: TGTGCCATCAGTGACCCCAGCGGGGAAAACACAGATACGCAGTATTTT; CDR3aa: CAISDPSGENTDTQYF
abundance: many; j_gene: TRBJ2-1; d_gene: -; len: 13; v_gene: TRBV2; CDR3nt: TGTGCCAGCAAAGCGGGACAGTACAATGAGCAGTTCTTC; CDR3aa: CASKAGQYNEQFF
abundance: -; j_gene: TRBJ1-4; d_gene: TRBD1; len: 17; v_gene: TRBV5-6; CDR3nt: TGTGCCAGCAGCGCTCACACAGGGGGCGAGGTCGATGAAAAACTGTTTTTT; CDR3aa: CASSAHTGGEVDEKLFF
abundance: many; j_gene: TRBJ2-1; d_gene: TRBD2; len: 13; v_gene: TRBV2; CDR3nt: TGTGCCAGCGCCCTCGACAGTGCGGGGAGGGCCTCCTTC; CDR3aa: CASALDSAGRASF
abundance: -; j_gene: TRBJ2-3; d_gene: -; len: 14; v_gene: TRBV5-1; CDR3nt: TGCGCCAGCAGCCCCTCTAAGGACGGCCCCCGGGGTAGGTTT; CDR3aa: CASSPSKDGPRGRF
abundance: many; j_gene: TRBJ2-5; d_gene: TRBD2; len: 16; v_gene: TRBV12-3/TRBV12-4; CDR3nt: TGTGCCAGCAGCGACCTTCGGACTAGCGCAAAAGAGACCCAGTACTTC; CDR3aa: CASSDLRTSAKETQYF
abundance: many; j_gene: TRBJ1-5; d_gene: -; len: 14; v_gene: TRBV2; CDR3nt: TGTGCCAGCAGTGATTCGGGAAGCAATCAGCCCCAGCATTTT; CDR3aa: CASSDSGSNQPQHF
abundance: -; j_gene: TRBJ2-7; d_gene: TRBD2; len: 16; v_gene: TRBV13; CDR3nt: TGTGCCAGCAGCGTTGTAGCGGGAGGGCCCGTGGACGAGCAGTACTTC; CDR3aa: CASSVVAGGPVDEQYF
abundance: -; j_gene: TRBJ2-7; d_gene: -; len: 15; v_gene: TRBV5-1; CDR3nt: TGCGCCAGCGATTCTTTAGGGATCAAAAGTTACGAGCAGTACTTC; CDR3aa: CASDSLGIKSYEQYF